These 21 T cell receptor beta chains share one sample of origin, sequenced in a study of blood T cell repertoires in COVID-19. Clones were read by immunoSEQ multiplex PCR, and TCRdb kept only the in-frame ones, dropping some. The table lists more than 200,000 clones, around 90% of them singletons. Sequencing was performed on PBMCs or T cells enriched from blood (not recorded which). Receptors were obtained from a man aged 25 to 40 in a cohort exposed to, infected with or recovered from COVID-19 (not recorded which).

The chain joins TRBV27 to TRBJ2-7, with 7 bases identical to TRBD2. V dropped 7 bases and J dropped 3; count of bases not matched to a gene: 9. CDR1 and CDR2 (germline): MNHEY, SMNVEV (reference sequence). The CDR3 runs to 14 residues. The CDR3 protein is CASISGTPIYEQYF. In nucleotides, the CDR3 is TGTGCCAGCATAAGCGGGACTCCGATCTACGAGCAGTACTTC.

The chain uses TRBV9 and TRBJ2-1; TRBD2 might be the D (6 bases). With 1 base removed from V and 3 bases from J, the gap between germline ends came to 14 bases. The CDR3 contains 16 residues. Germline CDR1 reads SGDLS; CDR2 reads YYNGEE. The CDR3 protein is CASSVHGQAGYNEQFF. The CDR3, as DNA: TGTGCCAGCAGCGTACACGGGCAAGCGGGCTACAATGAGCAGTTCTTC.

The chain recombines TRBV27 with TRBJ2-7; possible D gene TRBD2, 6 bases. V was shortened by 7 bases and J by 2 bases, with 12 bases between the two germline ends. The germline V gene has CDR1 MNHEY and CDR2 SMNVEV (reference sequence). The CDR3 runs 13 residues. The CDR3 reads CASNNGTPYEQYF. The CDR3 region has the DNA TGTGCCAGCAATAACGGGACTCCCTACGAGCAGTACTTC.

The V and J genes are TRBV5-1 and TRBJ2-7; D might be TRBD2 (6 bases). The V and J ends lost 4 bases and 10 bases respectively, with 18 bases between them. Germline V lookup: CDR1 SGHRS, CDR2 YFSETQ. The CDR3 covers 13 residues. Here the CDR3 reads CASSTGGTAAQYF. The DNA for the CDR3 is TGCGCCAGCAGCACAGGCGGGACTGCCGCTCAGTACTTC. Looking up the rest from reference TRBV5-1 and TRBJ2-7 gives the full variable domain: KAGVTQTPRYLIKTRGQQVTLSCSPISGHRSVSWYQQTPGQGLQFLFEYFSETQRNKGNFPGRFSGRQFSNSRSEMNVSTLELGDSALYLCASSTGGTAAQYFGPGTRLTVT.

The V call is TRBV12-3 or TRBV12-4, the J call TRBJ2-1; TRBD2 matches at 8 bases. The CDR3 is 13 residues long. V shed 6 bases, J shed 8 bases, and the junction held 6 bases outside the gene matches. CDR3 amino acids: CASRSRGDDEQFF. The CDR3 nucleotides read TGTGCCAGCAGATCGCGGGGGGACGATGAGCAGTTCTTC.

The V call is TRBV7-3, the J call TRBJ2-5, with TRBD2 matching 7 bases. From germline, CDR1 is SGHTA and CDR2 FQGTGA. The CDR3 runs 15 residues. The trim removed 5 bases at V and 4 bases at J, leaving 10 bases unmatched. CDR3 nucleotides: TGTGCCAGCAGCCCGGGGGGTGGGCGAGGAGAGACCCAGTACTTC. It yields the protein CASSPGGGRGETQYF.

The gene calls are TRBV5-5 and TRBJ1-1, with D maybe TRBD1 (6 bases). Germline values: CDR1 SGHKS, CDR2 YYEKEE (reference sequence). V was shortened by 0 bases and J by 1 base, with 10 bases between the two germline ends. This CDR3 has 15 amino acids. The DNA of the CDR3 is TGTGCCAGCAGCTTGGCCTGGGACAAGAACACTGAAGCTTTCTTT. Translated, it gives CASSLAWDKNTEAFF. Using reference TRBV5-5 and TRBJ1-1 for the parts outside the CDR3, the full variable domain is DAGVTQSPTHLIKTRGQQVTLRCSPISGHKSVSWYQQVLGQGPQFIFQYYEKEERGRGNFPDRFSARQFPNYSSELNVNALLLGDSALYLCASSLAWDKNTEAFFGQGTRLTVV.

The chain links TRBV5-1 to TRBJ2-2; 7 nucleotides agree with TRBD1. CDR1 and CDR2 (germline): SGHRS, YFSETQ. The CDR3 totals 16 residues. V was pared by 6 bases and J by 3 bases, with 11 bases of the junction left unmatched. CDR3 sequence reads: CASKGSRDSDTGELFF. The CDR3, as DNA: TGCGCCAGCAAAGGGAGTCGGGACAGCGACACCGGGGAGCTGTTTTTT.

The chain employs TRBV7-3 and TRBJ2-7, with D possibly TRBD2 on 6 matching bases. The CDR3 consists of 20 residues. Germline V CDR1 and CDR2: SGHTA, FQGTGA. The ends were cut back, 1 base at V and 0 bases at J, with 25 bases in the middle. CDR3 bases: TGTGCCAGCAGCTTAATTCCGTCGGCGGTCTCCGGGGGTAGCTCCTACGAGCAGTACTTC. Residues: CASSLIPSAVSGGSSYEQYF.

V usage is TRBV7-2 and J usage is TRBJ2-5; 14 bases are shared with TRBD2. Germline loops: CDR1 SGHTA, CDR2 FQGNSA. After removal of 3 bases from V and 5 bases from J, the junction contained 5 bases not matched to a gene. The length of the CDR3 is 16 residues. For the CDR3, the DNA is TGTGCCAGCAGCTTGGGACTAGCGGGAGTGGGGGAGACCCAGTACTTC. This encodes CASSLGLAGVGETQYF.

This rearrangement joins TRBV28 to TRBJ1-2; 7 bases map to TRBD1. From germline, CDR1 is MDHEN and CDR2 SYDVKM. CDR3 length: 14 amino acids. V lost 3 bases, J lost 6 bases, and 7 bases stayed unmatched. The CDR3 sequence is CASSFDRAVNGYTF. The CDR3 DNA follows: TGTGCCAGCAGTTTTGACAGGGCGGTCAATGGCTACACCTTC.

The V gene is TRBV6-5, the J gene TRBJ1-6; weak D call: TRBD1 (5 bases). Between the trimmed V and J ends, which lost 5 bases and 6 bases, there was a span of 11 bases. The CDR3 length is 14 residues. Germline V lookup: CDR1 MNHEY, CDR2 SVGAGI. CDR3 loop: CASSRDRSNSPLHF. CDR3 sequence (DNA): TGTGCCAGCAGTCGCGACAGAAGTAATTCACCCCTCCACTTT.

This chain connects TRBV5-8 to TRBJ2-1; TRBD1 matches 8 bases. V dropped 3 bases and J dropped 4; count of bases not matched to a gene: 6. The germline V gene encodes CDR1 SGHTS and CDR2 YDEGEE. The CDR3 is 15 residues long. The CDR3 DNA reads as TGTGCCAGCAGCTCCGCCGGGACAGGTTACAATGAGCAGTTCTTC. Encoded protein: CASSSAGTGYNEQFF.

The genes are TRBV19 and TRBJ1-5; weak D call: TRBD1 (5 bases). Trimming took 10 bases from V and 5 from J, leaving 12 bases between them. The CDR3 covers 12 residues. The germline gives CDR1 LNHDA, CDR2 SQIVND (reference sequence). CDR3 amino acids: CAISGGDQPQHF. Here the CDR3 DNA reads TGTGCCATCTCGGGGGGGGATCAGCCCCAGCATTTT.

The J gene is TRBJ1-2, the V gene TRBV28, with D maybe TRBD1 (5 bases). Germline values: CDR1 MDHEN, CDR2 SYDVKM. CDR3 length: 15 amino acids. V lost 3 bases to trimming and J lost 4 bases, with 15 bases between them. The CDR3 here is CASSFPQGIFYGYTF. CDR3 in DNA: TGTGCCAGCAGTTTTCCGCAGGGTATTTTCTATGGCTACACCTTC.

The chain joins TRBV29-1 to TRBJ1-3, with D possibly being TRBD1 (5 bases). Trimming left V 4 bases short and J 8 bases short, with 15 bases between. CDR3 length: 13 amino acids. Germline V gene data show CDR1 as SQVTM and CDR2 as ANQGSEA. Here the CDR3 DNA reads TGCAGCGTTGGGGAAGTGGTGGGGCACACCATATATTTT. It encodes CSVGEVVGHTIYF.

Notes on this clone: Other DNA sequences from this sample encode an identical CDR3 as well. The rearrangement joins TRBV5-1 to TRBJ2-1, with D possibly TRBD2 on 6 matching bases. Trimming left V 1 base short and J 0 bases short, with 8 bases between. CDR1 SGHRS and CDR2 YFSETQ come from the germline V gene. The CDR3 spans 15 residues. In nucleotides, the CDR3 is TGCGCCAGCAGCTTGCGGGGGAGCTCCTACAATGAGCAGTTCTTC. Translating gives CASSLRGSSYNEQFF.

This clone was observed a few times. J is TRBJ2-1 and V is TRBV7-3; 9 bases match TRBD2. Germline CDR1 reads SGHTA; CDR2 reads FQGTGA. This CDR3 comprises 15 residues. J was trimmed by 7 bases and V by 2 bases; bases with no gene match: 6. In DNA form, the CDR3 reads TGTGCCAGCAGCTTAGTAGCGGGAGATCGGAATGAGCAGTTCTTC. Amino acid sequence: CASSLVAGDRNEQFF.

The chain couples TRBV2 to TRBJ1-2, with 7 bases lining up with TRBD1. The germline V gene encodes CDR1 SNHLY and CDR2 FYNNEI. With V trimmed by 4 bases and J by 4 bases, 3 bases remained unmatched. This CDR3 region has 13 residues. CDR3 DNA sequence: TGTGCCAGCAGTGCGGACAGGAGCTATGGCTACACCTTC. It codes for CASSADRSYGYTF.

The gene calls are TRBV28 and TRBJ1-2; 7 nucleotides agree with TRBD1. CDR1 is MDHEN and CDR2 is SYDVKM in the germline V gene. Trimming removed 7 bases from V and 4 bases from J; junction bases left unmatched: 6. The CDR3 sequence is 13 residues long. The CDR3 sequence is CASTLTGTYGYTF. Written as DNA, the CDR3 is TGTGCCAGCACCCTGACAGGGACCTATGGCTACACCTTC.

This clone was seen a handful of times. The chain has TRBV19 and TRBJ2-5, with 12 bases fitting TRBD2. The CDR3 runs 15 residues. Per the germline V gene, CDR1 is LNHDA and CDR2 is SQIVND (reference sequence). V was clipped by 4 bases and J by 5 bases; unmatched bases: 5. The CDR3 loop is CASSTSGRAWETQYF. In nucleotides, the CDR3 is TGTGCCAGTAGTACTAGCGGGAGGGCCTGGGAGACCCAGTACTTC.